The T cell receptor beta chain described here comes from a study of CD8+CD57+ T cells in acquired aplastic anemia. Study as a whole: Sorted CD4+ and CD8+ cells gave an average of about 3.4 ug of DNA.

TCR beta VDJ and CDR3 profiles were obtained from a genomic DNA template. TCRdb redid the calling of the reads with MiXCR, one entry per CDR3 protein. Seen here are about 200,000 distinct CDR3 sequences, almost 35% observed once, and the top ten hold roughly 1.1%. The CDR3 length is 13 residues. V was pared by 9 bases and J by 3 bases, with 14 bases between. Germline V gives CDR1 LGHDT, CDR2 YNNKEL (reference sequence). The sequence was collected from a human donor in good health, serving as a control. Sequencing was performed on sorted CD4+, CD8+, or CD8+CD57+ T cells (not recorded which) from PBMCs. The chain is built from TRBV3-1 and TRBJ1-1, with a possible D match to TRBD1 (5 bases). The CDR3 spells CASSKRGDTEAFF. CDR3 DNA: TGTGCCAGTTCTAAACGGGGGGACACTGAAGCTTTCTTT. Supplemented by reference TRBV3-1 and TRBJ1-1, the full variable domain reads DTAVSQTPKYLVTQMGNDKSIKCEQNLGHDTMYWYKQDSKKFLKIMFSYNNKELIINETVPNRFSPKSPDKAHLNLHINSLELGDSAVYFCASSKRGDTEAFFGQGTRLTVV.